This TCR beta chain was captured by sequencing in a study of blood T cell repertoires in COVID-19. Study details: Specimens from acute and convalescent COVID-19 originated in the United States, Italy and Spain. T cells, B-cell-depleted T cells, or PBMCs provided the cDNA or gDNA that served as material.

Trimming removed 5 bases from V and 4 bases from J; junction bases left unmatched: 7. CDR3 length: 14 residues. The V gene's germline CDR1 is SGHTA and CDR2 FQGTGA. Data came from immunoSEQ multiplex PCR; TCRdb stores just in-frame clones and leaves some out. The data hold about 100,000 clones, with more than 75% observed a single time. Sequenced input: peripheral blood. The genes are TRBV7-3 and TRBJ1-2, with 7 bases matching TRBD1. This sequence originates from a young man in a cohort sampled during active COVID-19. DNA for the CDR3: TGTGCCAGCAGCCCCCAGGGGGGCCCCTATGGCTACACCTTC. It specifies CASSPQGGPYGYTF.